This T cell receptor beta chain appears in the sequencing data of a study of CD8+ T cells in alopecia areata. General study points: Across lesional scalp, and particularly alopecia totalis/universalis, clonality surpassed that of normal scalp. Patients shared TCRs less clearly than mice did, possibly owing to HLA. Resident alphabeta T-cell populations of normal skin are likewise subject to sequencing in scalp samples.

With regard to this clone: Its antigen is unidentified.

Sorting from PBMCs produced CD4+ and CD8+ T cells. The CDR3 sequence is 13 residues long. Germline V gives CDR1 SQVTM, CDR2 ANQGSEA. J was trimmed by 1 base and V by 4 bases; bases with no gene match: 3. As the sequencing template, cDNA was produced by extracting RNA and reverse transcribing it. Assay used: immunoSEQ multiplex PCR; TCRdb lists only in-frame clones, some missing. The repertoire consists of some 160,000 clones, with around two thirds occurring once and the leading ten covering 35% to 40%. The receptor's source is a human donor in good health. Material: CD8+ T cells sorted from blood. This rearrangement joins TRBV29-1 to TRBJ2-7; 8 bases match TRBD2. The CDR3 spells CSVGTSTSYEQYF. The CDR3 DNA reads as TGCAGCGTTGGGACTAGCACTTCCTACGAGCAGTACTTC.